These T cell receptor beta chains were read from a single sample in a study of T-cell reconstitution after alpha-beta-depleted transplantation in children. TCRdb reprocessed the PCR reads with MiXCR, giving one entry per CDR3 protein. This sample has about 230,000 distinct CDR3 sequences; about 11% occur once, and the top ten carry 28%. The material was PBMCs, obtained before TCRalphabeta/CD19-depleted stem cell transplant. The receptors come from a child less than two years old with acute myeloid leukemia, due to receive a stem cell transplant. CDR3s include the opening cysteine and the closing phenylalanine or tryptophan. D genes are given only for firm matches. For some rows the clone size is stated as once, few or many, or as a class when expanded; others skip it.

abundance: many
d_gene: TRBD1
j_gene: TRBJ1-2
v_gene: TRBV20-1
CDR3nt: TGCAGTGCTCAGACAGGGGCCTATGGCTACACCTTC
CDR3aa: CSAQTGAYGYTF

abundance: -
d_gene: -
j_gene: TRBJ2-3
v_gene: TRBV25-1
CDR3nt: TGTGCCAGCAGTCCCGGGTCAGGGAGTAGAAATACGCAGTATTTT
CDR3aa: CASSPGSGSRNTQYF

abundance: many
d_gene: -
j_gene: TRBJ1-1
v_gene: TRBV30
CDR3nt: TGTGCCTGGAGGGGGGAGTACACTGAAGCTTTCTTT
CDR3aa: CAWRGEYTEAFF

abundance: -
d_gene: -
j_gene: TRBJ2-5
v_gene: TRBV5-1
CDR3nt: TGCGCCAGCAGCTTCGGACAGCAAGAGACCCAGCACTTC
CDR3aa: CASSFGQQETQHF

abundance: -
d_gene: -
j_gene: TRBJ1-2
v_gene: TRBV28
CDR3nt: TGTGCCAGCACCATCCGGGGCGGAACCTATGGCTACACCTTC
CDR3aa: CASTIRGGTYGYTF

abundance: many
d_gene: -
j_gene: TRBJ2-7
v_gene: TRBV20-1
CDR3nt: TGCAGTGCTAGAGACCCGAGACGGGAAGTAGGGGAGCAGTACTTC
CDR3aa: CSARDPRREVGEQYF

abundance: many
d_gene: -
j_gene: TRBJ1-1
v_gene: TRBV20-1
CDR3nt: TGCAGTGCTAGTCGGCAGGAACTTGAAGCTTTCTTT
CDR3aa: CSASRQELEAFF

abundance: many
d_gene: TRBD2
j_gene: TRBJ2-1
v_gene: TRBV12-3/TRBV12-4
CDR3nt: TGTGCCAGCATGACTAGCGATTATGGGTATGATGAGCAGTTCTTC
CDR3aa: CASMTSDYGYDEQFF

abundance: -
d_gene: TRBD2
j_gene: TRBJ2-7
v_gene: TRBV9
CDR3nt: TGTGCCAGCAGTCCCTGGGCGGGAGGGCACTACGAGCAGTACTTC
CDR3aa: CASSPWAGGHYEQYF

abundance: many
d_gene: -
j_gene: TRBJ2-1
v_gene: TRBV3-1
CDR3nt: TGTGCCAGCAGCCAGAGTTCCCCCGGGGGCGGTGAGCAGTTCTTC
CDR3aa: CASSQSSPGGGEQFF

abundance: many
d_gene: TRBD2
j_gene: TRBJ2-2
v_gene: TRBV7-7
CDR3nt: TGTGCTAGCAGCCCATGGACTAGCGGGAGCGGCAACACCGGGGAGCTGTTTTTT
CDR3aa: CASSPWTSGSGNTGELFF

abundance: -
d_gene: -
j_gene: TRBJ2-7
v_gene: TRBV7-8
CDR3nt: TGTGCCAGCTGGGCCTCCTCCTACGAGCAGTACTTC
CDR3aa: CASWASSYEQYF

abundance: many
d_gene: -
j_gene: TRBJ1-2
v_gene: TRBV20-1
CDR3nt: TGCAGTGCTCCTGCGGGGGGGCTGAGGGATGGCTACACCTTC
CDR3aa: CSAPAGGLRDGYTF

abundance: -
d_gene: -
j_gene: TRBJ1-5
v_gene: TRBV12-3/TRBV12-4
CDR3nt: TGTGTCAGCAGTTTCGCGTGGAACCAGCCCCAGCATTTT
CDR3aa: CVSSFAWNQPQHF

abundance: many
d_gene: TRBD1
j_gene: TRBJ2-7
v_gene: TRBV20-1
CDR3nt: TGCAGTGCCGGCCGCCGGGACAGATCTATCTACGAGCAGTACTTC
CDR3aa: CSAGRRDRSIYEQYF

abundance: -
d_gene: -
j_gene: TRBJ1-1
v_gene: TRBV4-1
CDR3nt: TGCGCCAGCAGCCAAGAGGGGGGGGGGCGCGAAGCTTTCTTT
CDR3aa: CASSQEGGGREAFF

abundance: many
d_gene: -
j_gene: TRBJ2-3
v_gene: TRBV29-1
CDR3nt: TGCAGCGTTGAAGCACGGGACTCAAGCACAGATACGCAGTATTTT
CDR3aa: CSVEARDSSTDTQYF

abundance: many
d_gene: TRBD1
j_gene: TRBJ1-5
v_gene: TRBV24-1
CDR3nt: TGTGCCACCAGTGAGCCCGGGACAGGGCGCGGTCAGCCCCAGCATTTT
CDR3aa: CATSEPGTGRGQPQHF

abundance: many
d_gene: TRBD2
j_gene: TRBJ2-3
v_gene: TRBV12-3/TRBV12-4
CDR3nt: TGTGCCAGCAGTTTAATAGCGGGACCCTCCACAGATACGCAGTATTTT
CDR3aa: CASSLIAGPSTDTQYF

abundance: many
d_gene: -
j_gene: TRBJ1-2
v_gene: TRBV12-3/TRBV12-4
CDR3nt: TGTGCCAGCAGCCCGGGTTGGCAGGAGACTTCCTTCTATGGCTACACCTTC
CDR3aa: CASSPGWQETSFYGYTF

abundance: many
d_gene: -
j_gene: TRBJ2-5
v_gene: TRBV9
CDR3nt: TGTGCCAGCAGCGTATGGGAGACCCAGGAGACCCAGTACTTC
CDR3aa: CASSVWETQETQYF

abundance: many
d_gene: -
j_gene: TRBJ1-2
v_gene: TRBV12-3/TRBV12-4
CDR3nt: TGTGCCAGCACCTCCTCGCACTATGGCTACACCTTC
CDR3aa: CASTSSHYGYTF

abundance: few
d_gene: -
j_gene: TRBJ2-3
v_gene: TRBV5-5
CDR3nt: TGTGCCAGCAGCTTGAATCTAGTAAGCACAGATACGCAGTATTTT
CDR3aa: CASSLNLVSTDTQYF

abundance: many
d_gene: -
j_gene: TRBJ2-1
v_gene: TRBV7-8
CDR3nt: TGTGCCAGCAGCGTTGACTACTACAATGAGCAGTTCTTC
CDR3aa: CASSVDYYNEQFF

abundance: many
d_gene: -
j_gene: TRBJ1-5
v_gene: TRBV7-9
CDR3nt: TGTGCCAGCACCCCCCCCGGGGACAATCAGCCCCAGCATTTT
CDR3aa: CASTPPGDNQPQHF

abundance: many
d_gene: TRBD1
j_gene: TRBJ2-7
v_gene: TRBV29-1
CDR3nt: TGCAGCGTCGGAGCAGGGGGCGTCGAGCAGTACTTC
CDR3aa: CSVGAGGVEQYF

abundance: few
d_gene: TRBD1
j_gene: TRBJ1-5
v_gene: TRBV27
CDR3nt: TGTGCCAGCAGAAAGGGACAGGTGAATCAGCCCCAGCATTTT
CDR3aa: CASRKGQVNQPQHF

abundance: many
d_gene: -
j_gene: TRBJ1-1
v_gene: TRBV20-1
CDR3nt: TGCAGTGCTTCGAGGGGCAGTGGCTCGGGCACTGAAGCTTTCTTT
CDR3aa: CSASRGSGSGTEAFF

abundance: few
d_gene: -
j_gene: TRBJ1-2
v_gene: TRBV12-3/TRBV12-4
CDR3nt: TGTGCCAGCAGTTTCGAGATTGCTGGCTACACCTTC
CDR3aa: CASSFEIAGYTF

abundance: many
d_gene: -
j_gene: TRBJ2-3
v_gene: TRBV6-5
CDR3nt: TGTGCCAGCAGTTACGCGTCAGGGGCAGCAGATACGCAGTATTTT
CDR3aa: CASSYASGAADTQYF

abundance: many
d_gene: -
j_gene: TRBJ2-7
v_gene: TRBV2
CDR3nt: TGTGCCAGCAGTGACCCTTGGGGCCACGAGCAGTACTTC
CDR3aa: CASSDPWGHEQYF

abundance: many
d_gene: -
j_gene: TRBJ2-2
v_gene: TRBV6-1
CDR3nt: TGTGCCAGCAGTGAGAACACCGGGGAGCTGTTTTTT
CDR3aa: CASSENTGELFF

abundance: many
d_gene: TRBD1
j_gene: TRBJ1-1
v_gene: TRBV5-1
CDR3nt: TGCGCCAGTAGAAACGGGGACAGGGGTTACACTGAAGCTTTCTTT
CDR3aa: CASRNGDRGYTEAFF

abundance: many
d_gene: TRBD1
j_gene: TRBJ2-1
v_gene: TRBV7-9
CDR3nt: TGTGCCAGCAGCAATGGACAGGGGGCGCATGTTGAGCAGTTCTTC
CDR3aa: CASSNGQGAHVEQFF

abundance: many
d_gene: TRBD1
j_gene: TRBJ1-5
v_gene: TRBV7-8
CDR3nt: TGTGCCAGCAGGTCGACAGGGGAAGGCAATCAGCCCCAGCATTTT
CDR3aa: CASRSTGEGNQPQHF

abundance: many
d_gene: -
j_gene: TRBJ2-3
v_gene: TRBV20-1
CDR3nt: TGCAGTGCTAGAGCTGCCGGACTCACAGATACGCAGTATTTT
CDR3aa: CSARAAGLTDTQYF

abundance: -
d_gene: TRBD2
j_gene: TRBJ2-1
v_gene: TRBV19
CDR3nt: TGTGCCAGTAGTATCAGAACTGGGACTAGCGGGAAAGGCGAGCAGTTCTTC
CDR3aa: CASSIRTGTSGKGEQFF

abundance: many
d_gene: TRBD2
j_gene: TRBJ2-7
v_gene: TRBV7-2
CDR3nt: TGTGCCAGCACCCCTAGCGGGTCCCTCTACGAGCAGTACTTC
CDR3aa: CASTPSGSLYEQYF

abundance: -
d_gene: -
j_gene: TRBJ1-1
v_gene: TRBV21-1
CDR3nt: TGTGCCAGCAGCACGTGGACTGATTGGGATTATTTT
CDR3aa: CASSTWTDWDYF

abundance: many
d_gene: TRBD2
j_gene: TRBJ2-3
v_gene: TRBV27
CDR3nt: TGTGCCAGCAGTTTTGGGAAGCGGGGGGCCGGCACAGATACGCAGTATTTT
CDR3aa: CASSFGKRGAGTDTQYF